The rows below give T cell receptor beta chains drawn from one sample of a study of early T cells in non-severe SARS-CoV-2 infection. Each CDR3 protein gets one entry after TCRdb re-called the 5' RACE reads with MiXCR. The table lists fewer than 65,000 distinct CDR3 sequences, around 9.7% of them singletons, with more than 20% in the top ten. Material for sequencing was whole blood. The receptors shown here come from an adult who was a healthcare worker with PCR-confirmed SARS-CoV-2 infection or an uninfected control (not recorded which). The CDR3 runs from the conserved cysteine through the conserved F or W. Fields, in order: J gene, clone size, V gene, D gene, CDR3 protein, CDR3 DNA. The D gene is left open where the match is weak. Clone sizes are given selectively: once, few, many, or a class where the clone is expanded.

J: TRBJ2-1
size: few
V: TRBV6-1
D: .
CDR3: CASSETLSSYNEQFF
DNA: TGTGCCAGCAGTGAAACCCTCAGCTCCTACAATGAGCAGTTCTTC

J: TRBJ1-1
size: few
V: TRBV6-2/TRBV6-3
D: TRBD1
CDR3: CASRPSIQGAEAFF
DNA: TGTGCCAGCAGACCCTCAATCCAGGGGGCCGAAGCTTTCTTT

J: TRBJ1-2
size: many
V: TRBV27
D: .
CDR3: CASSLSGYGYTF
DNA: TGTGCCAGCAGTTTATCAGGGTATGGCTACACCTTC

J: TRBJ2-7
size: .
V: TRBV25-1
D: .
CDR3: CASSDGGAYEQYF
DNA: TGTGCCAGCAGTGATGGTGGGGCCTACGAGCAGTACTTC

J: TRBJ1-3
size: few
V: TRBV3-1
D: .
CDR3: CASSPEGRNTIYF
DNA: TGTGCCAGCAGCCCCGAGGGCAGAAACACCATATATTTT

J: TRBJ1-2
size: few
V: TRBV20-1
D: .
CDR3: CSATDVGYGYTF
DNA: TGCAGTGCTACGGACGTAGGCTATGGCTACACCTTC

J: TRBJ2-2
size: many
V: TRBV4-1
D: .
CDR3: CASSPFTGELFF
DNA: TGCGCCAGCAGCCCATTCACCGGGGAGCTGTTTTTT

J: TRBJ2-7
size: few
V: TRBV2
D: .
CDR3: CASPGEGTYEQYF
DNA: TGTGCCAGCCCCGGGGAAGGCACCTACGAGCAGTACTTC

J: TRBJ1-5
size: many
V: TRBV30
D: .
CDR3: CAWSISMGQPQHF
DNA: TGTGCCTGGAGTATCTCAATGGGTCAGCCCCAGCATTTT

J: TRBJ1-3
size: .
V: TRBV12-3/TRBV12-4
D: .
CDR3: CASRPTSADSGNTIYF
DNA: TGTGCCAGCAGGCCTACCTCTGCGGACTCTGGAAACACCATATATTTT

J: TRBJ2-7
size: .
V: TRBV3-1
D: .
CDR3: CASSHGGGKYEQYF
DNA: TGTGCCAGCAGCCATGGCGGCGGAAAGTACGAGCAGTACTTC

J: TRBJ2-2
size: many
V: TRBV11-2
D: TRBD2
CDR3: CASSQLAGGTAGELFF
DNA: TGTGCCAGCAGCCAACTAGCGGGGGGAACCGCCGGGGAGCTGTTTTTT

J: TRBJ2-2
size: few
V: TRBV7-8
D: .
CDR3: CASSSAGTGELFF
DNA: TGTGCCAGCAGCTCCGCTGGCACCGGGGAGCTGTTTTTT

J: TRBJ2-1
size: .
V: TRBV6-2/TRBV6-3
D: .
CDR3: CASSYGRGNEQFF
DNA: TGTGCCAGCAGTTATGGTCGAGGGAATGAGCAGTTCTTC

J: TRBJ1-2
size: many
V: TRBV7-8
D: TRBD1
CDR3: CASSIGQGSNYGYTF
DNA: TGTGCCAGCAGCATCGGACAGGGCTCTAACTATGGCTACACCTTC

J: TRBJ2-5
size: many
V: TRBV7-8
D: .
CDR3: CASSFGVVGTQYF
DNA: TGTGCCAGCAGCTTCGGGGTCGTCGGGACCCAGTACTTC

J: TRBJ2-4
size: few
V: TRBV3-1
D: .
CDR3: CASSQAKGPSNNIQYF
DNA: TGTGCCAGCAGCCAAGCCAAGGGGCCTAGTAATAACATTCAGTACTTC

J: TRBJ1-1
size: many
V: TRBV3-1
D: .
CDR3: CASSQVVNTEAFF
DNA: TGTGCCAGCAGCCAAGTTGTGAACACTGAAGCTTTCTTT

J: TRBJ2-2
size: few
V: TRBV7-8
D: TRBD1
CDR3: CASSPGQRNTGELFF
DNA: TGTGCCAGCAGCCCGGGACAGAGGAACACCGGGGAGCTGTTTTTT

J: TRBJ2-5
size: few
V: TRBV7-9
D: TRBD2
CDR3: CASSSPVVGLAPETQYF
DNA: TGTGCCAGCAGCTCTCCAGTGGTTGGACTAGCTCCGGAGACCCAGTACTTC

J: TRBJ1-1
size: .
V: TRBV7-9
D: .
CDR3: CASSLAGDTEAFF
DNA: TGTGCCAGCAGCTTAGCAGGGGACACTGAAGCTTTCTTT

J: TRBJ1-6
size: many
V: TRBV14
D: .
CDR3: CASSQGVGSPLHF
DNA: TGTGCCAGCAGCCAAGGGGTAGGATCACCCCTCCACTTT

J: TRBJ1-1
size: few
V: TRBV10-1
D: .
CDR3: CASSRGEDTEAFF
DNA: TGCGCCAGCAGCAGGGGAGAGGACACTGAAGCTTTCTTT

J: TRBJ2-2
size: .
V: TRBV3-1
D: TRBD2
CDR3: CASSRGLAGARGTGELFF
DNA: TGTGCCAGCAGCCGCGGACTAGCGGGGGCCAGAGGCACCGGGGAGCTGTTTTTT

J: TRBJ2-7
size: many
V: TRBV7-8
D: .
CDR3: CASSHPSSRSPLYEQYF
DNA: TGTGCCAGCAGCCACCCGTCTTCCCGGAGCCCCCTCTACGAGCAGTACTTC

J: TRBJ2-7
size: few
V: TRBV30
D: .
CDR3: CAWSLGPYEQYF
DNA: TGTGCCTGGAGCTTGGGCCCCTACGAGCAGTACTTC

J: TRBJ1-1
size: .
V: TRBV6-1
D: TRBD1
CDR3: CASSSKPGQGKIEAFF
DNA: TGTGCCAGCAGCTCAAAGCCGGGACAGGGCAAGATTGAAGCTTTCTTT

J: TRBJ1-1
size: few
V: TRBV11-2
D: .
CDR3: CASSLGSRTEAFF
DNA: TGTGCCAGCAGCTTGGGGAGCCGCACTGAAGCTTTCTTT

J: TRBJ1-1
size: many
V: TRBV5-1
D: TRBD1
CDR3: CASESDRGETFF
DNA: TGCGCCAGCGAATCGGACAGGGGGGAGACTTTCTTT

J: TRBJ2-1
size: .
V: TRBV11-2
D: TRBD2
CDR3: CASSLGLAGKQFF
DNA: TGTGCCAGCAGCTTAGGTCTAGCGGGCAAGCAGTTCTTC

J: TRBJ1-6
size: many
V: TRBV10-3
D: .
CDR3: CAISEDTTRVRGRSGPLHF
DNA: TGTGCCATCAGTGAGGACACGACCAGAGTGCGGGGAAGATCAGGTCCCCTCCACTTT

J: TRBJ2-7
size: .
V: TRBV27
D: .
CDR3: CASSSRGGEPYEQYF
DNA: TGTGCCAGCAGTTCGCGTGGAGGGGAGCCCTACGAGCAGTACTTC

J: TRBJ2-2
size: few
V: TRBV19
D: .
CDR3: CASSIAPSSGELFF
DNA: TGTGCCAGTAGTATTGCTCCATCTAGCGGGGAGCTGTTTTTT

J: TRBJ2-3
size: many
V: TRBV7-9
D: .
CDR3: CASSRGGGADTQYF
DNA: TGTGCCAGCAGCCGTGGGGGCGGTGCAGATACGCAGTATTTT

J: TRBJ2-2
size: many
V: TRBV6-5
D: .
CDR3: CATMGEGNTGELFF
DNA: TGTGCCACCATGGGAGAGGGGAACACCGGGGAGCTGTTTTTT

J: TRBJ2-1
size: few
V: TRBV7-2
D: TRBD2
CDR3: CASSLFGAGQFF
DNA: TGTGCCAGCAGCTTATTTGGAGCGGGACAGTTCTTC

J: TRBJ1-6
size: many
V: TRBV30
D: .
CDR3: CAWSDRYNSPLHF
DNA: TGTGCCTGGAGCGACCGATATAATTCACCCCTCCATTTT

J: TRBJ1-2
size: .
V: TRBV20-1
D: .
CDR3: CSARQSGYGYTF
DNA: TGCAGTGCTAGACAGAGCGGCTATGGCTACACCTTC

J: TRBJ2-5
size: .
V: TRBV12-3/TRBV12-4
D: TRBD2
CDR3: CASRLRLAGYQETQYF
DNA: TGTGCCAGCAGACTAAGACTAGCGGGGTACCAAGAGACCCAGTACTTC

J: TRBJ1-5
size: .
V: TRBV18
D: .
CDR3: CASSTDNYQPQHF
DNA: TGTGCCAGCTCCACTGACAACTATCAGCCCCAGCATTTT

J: TRBJ1-2
size: .
V: TRBV28
D: .
CDR3: CASRDNYGYTF
DNA: TGTGCCAGCAGGGATAACTATGGCTACACCTTC

J: TRBJ2-6
size: many
V: TRBV2
D: .
CDR3: CASSTMDGLTRANVLTF
DNA: TGTGCCAGCAGTACCATGGACGGCTTGACGAGGGCCAACGTCCTGACTTTC

J: TRBJ1-2
size: few
V: TRBV30
D: TRBD1
CDR3: CAWSRGYGYTF
DNA: TGTGCCTGGAGCAGGGGGTATGGCTACACCTTC

J: TRBJ2-3
size: many
V: TRBV3-1
D: TRBD2
CDR3: CASSQDRGADTQYF
DNA: TGTGCCAGCAGCCAAGATCGGGGGGCAGATACGCAGTATTTT

J: TRBJ2-3
size: .
V: TRBV2
D: .
CDR3: CASSGWYFGGTTDTQYF
DNA: TGTGCCAGCAGCGGATGGTATTTCGGGGGTACCACAGATACGCAGTATTTT

J: TRBJ1-4
size: few
V: TRBV4-1
D: TRBD1
CDR3: CASSQEGQGGEKLFF
DNA: TGCGCCAGCAGCCAAGAGGGACAGGGGGGTGAAAAACTGTTTTTT

J: TRBJ2-3
size: .
V: TRBV12-3/TRBV12-4
D: .
CDR3: CASKVQTSTDTQYF
DNA: TGTGCCAGCAAAGTCCAGACGAGCACAGATACGCAGTATTTT

J: TRBJ1-6
size: few
V: TRBV18
D: .
CDR3: CASSTPTSPLHF
DNA: TGTGCCAGCTCTACACCTACTTCACCCCTCCACTTT

J: TRBJ2-2
size: few
V: TRBV15
D: TRBD2
CDR3: CATSRDRVGGARELFF
DNA: TGTGCCACCAGCAGAGATCGCGTCGGGGGGGCCAGGGAGCTGTTTTTT

J: TRBJ1-3
size: few
V: TRBV19
D: .
CDR3: CASSSGIGDTIYF
DNA: TGTGCCAGTAGTTCGGGTATTGGAGACACCATATATTTT

J: TRBJ2-5
size: .
V: TRBV7-3
D: .
CDR3: CASSLGGNGPGIAQYF
DNA: TGTGCCAGCAGCTTAGGGGGAAACGGCCCCGGTATCGCCCAGTACTTC

J: TRBJ1-1
size: many
V: TRBV20-1
D: .
CDR3: CRAAVDNTRNTEAFF
DNA: TGCAGGGCTGCGGTAGACAACACCAGAAACACTGAAGCTTTCTTT

J: TRBJ1-6
size: .
V: TRBV6-5
D: TRBD1
CDR3: CASSRDRENSPLHF
DNA: TGTGCCAGCAGTCGGGACAGGGAAAATTCACCCCTCCACTTT

J: TRBJ2-3
size: .
V: TRBV19
D: TRBD2
CDR3: CASKSSGDPKQYF
DNA: TGTGCCAGTAAGTCTAGCGGGGACCCGAAACAGTATTTT

J: TRBJ2-7
size: many
V: TRBV20-1
D: TRBD2
CDR3: CSASSSGDSYEQYF
DNA: TGCAGTGCTAGTAGTAGCGGGGACTCCTACGAGCAGTACTTC

J: TRBJ2-5
size: many
V: TRBV29-1
D: .
CDR3: CSVKGHLQGETQYF
DNA: TGCAGCGTCAAGGGGCACCTCCAAGGAGAGACCCAGTACTTC

J: TRBJ2-3
size: .
V: TRBV9
D: .
CDR3: CASSVWRQAEDTQYF
DNA: TGTGCCAGCAGCGTATGGCGACAGGCGGAGGATACGCAGTATTTT

J: TRBJ1-2
size: .
V: TRBV6-1
D: .
CDR3: CASSEPQGKDGYTF
DNA: TGTGCCAGCAGTGAGCCTCAGGGGAAGGATGGCTACACCTTC

J: TRBJ1-1
size: .
V: TRBV11-2
D: .
CDR3: CASSPGDTWTTFF
DNA: TGTGCCAGCAGCCCTGGGGACACCTGGACGACTTTCTTT

J: TRBJ1-2
size: few
V: TRBV18
D: TRBD1
CDR3: CASSRTGGDSYNYGYTF
DNA: TGTGCCAGCTCACGAACAGGCGGGGACAGTTATAACTATGGCTACACCTTC